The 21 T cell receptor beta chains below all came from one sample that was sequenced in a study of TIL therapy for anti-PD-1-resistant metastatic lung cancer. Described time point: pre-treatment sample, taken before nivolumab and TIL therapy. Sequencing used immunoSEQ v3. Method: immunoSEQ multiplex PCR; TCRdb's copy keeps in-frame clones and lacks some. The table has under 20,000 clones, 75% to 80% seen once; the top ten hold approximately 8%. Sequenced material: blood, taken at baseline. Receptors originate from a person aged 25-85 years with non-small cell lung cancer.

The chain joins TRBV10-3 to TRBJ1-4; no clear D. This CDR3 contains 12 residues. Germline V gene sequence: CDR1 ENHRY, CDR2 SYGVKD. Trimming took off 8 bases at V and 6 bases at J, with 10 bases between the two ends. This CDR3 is CAIRRGDEKLFF. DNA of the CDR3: TGTGCCATCCGGCGGGGTGATGAAAAACTGTTTTTT.

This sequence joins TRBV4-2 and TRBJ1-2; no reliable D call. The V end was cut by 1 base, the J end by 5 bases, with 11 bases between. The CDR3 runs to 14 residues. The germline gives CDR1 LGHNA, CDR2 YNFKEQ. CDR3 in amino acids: CASSQADQRYGYTF. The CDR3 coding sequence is TGTGCCAGCAGCCAAGCGGACCAGAGATATGGCTACACCTTC.

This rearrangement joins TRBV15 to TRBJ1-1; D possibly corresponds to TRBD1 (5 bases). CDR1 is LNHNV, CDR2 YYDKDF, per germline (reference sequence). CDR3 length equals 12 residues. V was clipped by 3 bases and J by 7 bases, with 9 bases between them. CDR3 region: CATSRVRGEAFF. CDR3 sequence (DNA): TGTGCCACCAGCAGGGTGAGGGGTGAAGCTTTCTTT.

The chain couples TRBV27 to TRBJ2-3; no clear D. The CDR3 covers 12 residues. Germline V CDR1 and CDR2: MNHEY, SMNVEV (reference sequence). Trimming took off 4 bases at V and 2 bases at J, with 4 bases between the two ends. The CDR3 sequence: CASSSHTDTQYF. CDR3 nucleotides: TGTGCCAGCAGTTCCCACACAGATACGCAGTATTTT.

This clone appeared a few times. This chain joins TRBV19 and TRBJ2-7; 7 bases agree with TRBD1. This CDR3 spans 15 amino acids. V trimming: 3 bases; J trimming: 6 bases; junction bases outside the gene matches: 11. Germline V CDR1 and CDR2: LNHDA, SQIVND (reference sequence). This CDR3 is CASSISRDSAFEQYF. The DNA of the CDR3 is TGTGCCAGTAGTATTTCCCGGGACAGCGCCTTCGAGCAGTACTTC. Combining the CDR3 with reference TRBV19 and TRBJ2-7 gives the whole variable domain DGGITQSPKYLFRKEGQNVTLSCEQNLNHDAMYWYRQDPGQGLRLIYYSQIVNDFQKGDIAEGYSVSREKKESFPLTVTSAQKNPTAFYLCASSISRDSAFEQYFGPGTRLTVT.

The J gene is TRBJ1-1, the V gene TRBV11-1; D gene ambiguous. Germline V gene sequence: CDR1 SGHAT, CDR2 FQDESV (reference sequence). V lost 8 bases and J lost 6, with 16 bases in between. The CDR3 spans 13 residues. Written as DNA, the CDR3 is TGTGCCAGCTTTAAAACCGTACCGGCTGAAGCTTTCTTT. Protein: CASFKTVPAEAFF.

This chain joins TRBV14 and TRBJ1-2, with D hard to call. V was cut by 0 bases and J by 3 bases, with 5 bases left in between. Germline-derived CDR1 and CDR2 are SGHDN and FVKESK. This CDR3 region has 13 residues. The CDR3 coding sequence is TGTGCCAGCAGCCAAGATCGGGACTATGGCTACACCTTC. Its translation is CASSQDRDYGYTF. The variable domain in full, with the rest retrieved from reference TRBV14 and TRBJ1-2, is EAGVTQFPSHSVIEKGQTVTLRCDPISGHDNLYWYRRVMGKEIKFLLHFVKESKQDESGMPNNRFLAERTGGTYSTLKVQPAELEDSGVYFCASSQDRDYGYTFGSGTRLTVV.

CDR3 DNA: TGCAGTGCTGAGGTAGCCTACGAGCAGTACTTC. This encodes CSAEVAYEQYF. The V call is TRBV20-1, the J call TRBJ2-7, with D unresolved. The CDR3 length is 11 residues. Trimming took off 5 bases at V and 2 bases at J, with 7 bases between the two ends. The V gene's germline CDR1 is DFQATT and CDR2 SNEGSKA (reference sequence).

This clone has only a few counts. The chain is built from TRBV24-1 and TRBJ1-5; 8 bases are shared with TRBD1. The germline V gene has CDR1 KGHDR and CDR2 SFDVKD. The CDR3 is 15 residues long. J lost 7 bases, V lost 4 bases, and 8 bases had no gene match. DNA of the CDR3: TGTGCCACCAGTGAGTCGGACAGGGAGAGCCAGCCCCAGCATTTT. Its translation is CATSESDRESQPQHF.

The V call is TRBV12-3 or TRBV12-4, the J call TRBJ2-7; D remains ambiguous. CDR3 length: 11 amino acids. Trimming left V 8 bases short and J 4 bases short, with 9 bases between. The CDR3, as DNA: TGTGCCAGCGGTGTCGCGTACGAGCAGTACTTC. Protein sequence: CASGVAYEQYF.

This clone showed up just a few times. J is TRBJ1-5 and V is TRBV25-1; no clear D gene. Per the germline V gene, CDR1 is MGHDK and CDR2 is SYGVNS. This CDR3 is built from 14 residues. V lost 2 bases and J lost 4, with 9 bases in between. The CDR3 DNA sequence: TGTGCCAGCAGTGAAGGGTCGACGAATCAGCCCCAGCATTTT. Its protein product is CASSEGSTNQPQHF.

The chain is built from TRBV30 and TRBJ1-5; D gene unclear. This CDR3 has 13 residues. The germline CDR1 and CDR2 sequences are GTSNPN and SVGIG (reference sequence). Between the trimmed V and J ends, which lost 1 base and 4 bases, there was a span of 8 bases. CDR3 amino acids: CAWSGRKNQPQHF. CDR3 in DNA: TGTGCCTGGAGTGGGAGAAAGAATCAGCCCCAGCATTTT.

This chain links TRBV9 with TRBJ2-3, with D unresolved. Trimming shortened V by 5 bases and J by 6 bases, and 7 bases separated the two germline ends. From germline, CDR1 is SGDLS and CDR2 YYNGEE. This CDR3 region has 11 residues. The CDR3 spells CASRSSDTQYF. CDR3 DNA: TGTGCCAGCAGGTCCTCGGATACGCAGTATTTT.

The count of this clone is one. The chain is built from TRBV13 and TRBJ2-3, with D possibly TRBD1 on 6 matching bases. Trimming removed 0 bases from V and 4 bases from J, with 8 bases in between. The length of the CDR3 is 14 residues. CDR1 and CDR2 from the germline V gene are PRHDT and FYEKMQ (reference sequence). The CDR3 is CASSLGQGPDTQYF. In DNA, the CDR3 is TGTGCCAGCAGCTTAGGACAGGGACCAGATACGCAGTATTTT.

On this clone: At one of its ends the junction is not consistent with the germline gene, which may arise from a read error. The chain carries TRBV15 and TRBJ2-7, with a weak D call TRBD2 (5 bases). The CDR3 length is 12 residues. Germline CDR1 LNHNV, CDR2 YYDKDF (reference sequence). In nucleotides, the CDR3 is TGTGCCACCAGCCCCGCCCGAGCTAGCCCGATATTC. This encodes CATSPARASPIF.

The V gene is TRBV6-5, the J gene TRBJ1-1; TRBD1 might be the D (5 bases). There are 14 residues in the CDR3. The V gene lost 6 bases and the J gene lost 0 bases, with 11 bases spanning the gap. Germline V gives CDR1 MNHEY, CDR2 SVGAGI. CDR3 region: CASSLGGVNTEAFF. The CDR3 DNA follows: TGTGCCAGCAGCCTCGGGGGGGTGAACACTGAAGCTTTCTTT.

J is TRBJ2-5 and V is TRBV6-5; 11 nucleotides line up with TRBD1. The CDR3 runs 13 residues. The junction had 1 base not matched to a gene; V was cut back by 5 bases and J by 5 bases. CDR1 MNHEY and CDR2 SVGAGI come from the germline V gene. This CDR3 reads CASSRDRGETQYF. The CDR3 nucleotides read TGTGCCAGCAGTCGGGACAGGGGGGAGACCCAGTACTTC.

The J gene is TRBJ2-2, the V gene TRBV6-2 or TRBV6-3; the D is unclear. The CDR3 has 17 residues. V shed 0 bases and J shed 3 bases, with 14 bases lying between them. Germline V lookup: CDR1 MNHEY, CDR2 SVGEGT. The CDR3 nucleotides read TGTGCCAGCAGTTACTCTGCCGAGCCCGAGGACACCGGGGAGCTGTTTTTT. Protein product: CASSYSAEPEDTGELFF.

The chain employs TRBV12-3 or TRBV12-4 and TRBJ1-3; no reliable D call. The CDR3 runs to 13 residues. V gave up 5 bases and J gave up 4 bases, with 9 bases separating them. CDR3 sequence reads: CASSNAGGNTIYF. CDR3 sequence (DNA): TGTGCCAGCAGTAATGCGGGGGGAAACACCATATATTTT.

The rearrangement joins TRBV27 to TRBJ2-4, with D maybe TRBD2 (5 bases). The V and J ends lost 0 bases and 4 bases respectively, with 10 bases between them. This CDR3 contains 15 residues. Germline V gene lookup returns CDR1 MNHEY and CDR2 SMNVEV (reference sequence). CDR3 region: CASSLSATGKNIQYF. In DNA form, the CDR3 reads TGTGCCAGCAGTTTATCAGCGACGGGGAAAAACATTCAGTACTTC.

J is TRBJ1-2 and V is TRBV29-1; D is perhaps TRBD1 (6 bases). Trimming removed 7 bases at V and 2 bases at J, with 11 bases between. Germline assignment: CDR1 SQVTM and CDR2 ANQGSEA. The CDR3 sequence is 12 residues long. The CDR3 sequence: CSASQGNYGYTF. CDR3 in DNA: TGCAGCGCCAGCCAGGGGAACTATGGCTACACCTTC.